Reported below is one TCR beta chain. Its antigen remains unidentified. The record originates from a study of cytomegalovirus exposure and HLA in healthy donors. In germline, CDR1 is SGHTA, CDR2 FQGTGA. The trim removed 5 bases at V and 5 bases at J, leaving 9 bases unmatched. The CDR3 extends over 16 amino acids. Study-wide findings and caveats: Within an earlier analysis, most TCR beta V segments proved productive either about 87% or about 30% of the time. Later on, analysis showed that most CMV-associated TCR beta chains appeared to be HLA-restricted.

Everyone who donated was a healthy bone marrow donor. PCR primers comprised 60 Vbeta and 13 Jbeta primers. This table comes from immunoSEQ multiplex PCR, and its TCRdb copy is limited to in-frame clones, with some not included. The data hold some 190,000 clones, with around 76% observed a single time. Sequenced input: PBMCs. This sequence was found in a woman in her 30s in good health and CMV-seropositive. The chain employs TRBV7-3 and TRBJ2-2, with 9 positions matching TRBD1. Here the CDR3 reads CASSPTGGVRTGELFF. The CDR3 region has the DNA TGTGCCAGCAGCCCGACAGGGGGTGTTAGGACCGGGGAGCTGTTTTTT. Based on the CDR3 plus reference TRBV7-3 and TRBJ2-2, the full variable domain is GAGVSQTPSNKVTEKGKYVELRCDPISGHTALYWYRQSLGQGPEFLIYFQGTGAADDSGLPNDRFFAVRPEGSVSTLKIQRTERGDSAVYLCASSPTGGVRTGELFFGEGSRLTVL.